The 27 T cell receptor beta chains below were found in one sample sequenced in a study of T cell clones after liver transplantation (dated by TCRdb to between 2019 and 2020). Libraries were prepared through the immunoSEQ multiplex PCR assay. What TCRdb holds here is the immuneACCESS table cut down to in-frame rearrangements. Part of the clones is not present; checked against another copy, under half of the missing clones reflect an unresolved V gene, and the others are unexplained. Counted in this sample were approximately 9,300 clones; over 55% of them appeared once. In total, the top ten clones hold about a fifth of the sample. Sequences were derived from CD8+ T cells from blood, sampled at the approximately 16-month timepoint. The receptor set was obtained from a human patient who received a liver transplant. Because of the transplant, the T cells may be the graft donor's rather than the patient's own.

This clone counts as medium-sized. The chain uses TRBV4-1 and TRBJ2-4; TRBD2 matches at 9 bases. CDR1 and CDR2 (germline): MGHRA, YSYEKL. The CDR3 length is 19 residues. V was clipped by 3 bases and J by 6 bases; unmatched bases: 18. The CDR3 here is CASSHPPGGGRALSNIQYF. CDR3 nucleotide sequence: TGCGCCAGCAGCCACCCCCCGGGGGGCGGGAGGGCCCTGTCAAACATTCAGTACTTC.

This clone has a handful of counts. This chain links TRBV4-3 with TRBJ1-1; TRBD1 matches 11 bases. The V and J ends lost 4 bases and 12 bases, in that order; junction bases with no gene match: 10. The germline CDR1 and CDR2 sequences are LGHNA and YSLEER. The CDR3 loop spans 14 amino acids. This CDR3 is CASSPDLGQGETFF. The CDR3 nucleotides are TGCGCCAGCAGCCCCGACTTGGGACAGGGGGAAACTTTCTTT.

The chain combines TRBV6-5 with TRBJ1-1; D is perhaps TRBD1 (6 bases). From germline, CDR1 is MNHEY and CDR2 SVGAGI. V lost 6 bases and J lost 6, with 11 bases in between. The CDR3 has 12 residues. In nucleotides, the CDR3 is TGTGCCAGCAGGAGGGAGGGGGCTGAAGCTTTCTTT. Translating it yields CASRREGAEAFF.

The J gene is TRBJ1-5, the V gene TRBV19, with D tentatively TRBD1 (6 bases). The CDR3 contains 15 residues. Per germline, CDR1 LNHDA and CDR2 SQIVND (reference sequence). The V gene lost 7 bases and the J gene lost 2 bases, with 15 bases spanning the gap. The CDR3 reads CASIQGTRGNQPQHF. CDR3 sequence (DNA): TGTGCCAGTATACAGGGTACGCGGGGCAATCAGCCCCAGCATTTT.

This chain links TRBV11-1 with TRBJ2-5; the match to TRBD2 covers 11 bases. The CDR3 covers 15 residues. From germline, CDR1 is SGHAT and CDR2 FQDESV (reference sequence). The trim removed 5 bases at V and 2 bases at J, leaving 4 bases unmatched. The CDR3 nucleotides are TGTGCCAGCAGCGAGGGACTAGCGGTTCAAGAGACCCAGTACTTC. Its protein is CASSEGLAVQETQYF.

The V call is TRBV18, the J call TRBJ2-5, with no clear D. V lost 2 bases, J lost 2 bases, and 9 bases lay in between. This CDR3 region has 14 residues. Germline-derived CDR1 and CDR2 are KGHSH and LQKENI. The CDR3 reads CASSPAAVQETQYF. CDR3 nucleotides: TGTGCCAGCTCACCAGCGGCAGTTCAAGAGACCCAGTACTTC.

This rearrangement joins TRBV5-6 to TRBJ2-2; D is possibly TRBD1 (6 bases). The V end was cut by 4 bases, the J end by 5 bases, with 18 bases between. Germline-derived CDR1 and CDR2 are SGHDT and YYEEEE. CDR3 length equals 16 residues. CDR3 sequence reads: CASSPLGQSRTGELFF. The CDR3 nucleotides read TGTGCCAGCAGCCCTCTCGGACAGTCCAGGACCGGGGAGCTGTTTTTT. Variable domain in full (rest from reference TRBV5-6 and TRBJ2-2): DAGVTQSPTHLIKTRGQQVTLRCSPKSGHDTVSWYQQALGQGPQFIFQYYEEEERQRGNFPDRFSGHQFPNYSSELNVNALLLGDSALYLCASSPLGQSRTGELFFGEGSRLTVL.

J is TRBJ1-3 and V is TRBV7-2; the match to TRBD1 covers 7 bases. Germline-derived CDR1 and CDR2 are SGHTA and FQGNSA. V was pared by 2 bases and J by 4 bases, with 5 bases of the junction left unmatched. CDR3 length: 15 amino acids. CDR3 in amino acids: CASSLLRGLGNTIYF. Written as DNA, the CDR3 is TGTGCCAGCAGCTTATTAAGGGGGCTCGGAAACACCATATATTTT. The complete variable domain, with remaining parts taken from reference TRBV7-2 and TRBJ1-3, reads GAGVSQSPSNKVTEKGKDVELRCDPISGHTALYWYRQSLGQGLEFLIYFQGNSAPDKSGLPSDRFSAERTGGSVSTLTIQRTQQEDSAVYLCASSLLRGLGNTIYFGEGSWLTVV.

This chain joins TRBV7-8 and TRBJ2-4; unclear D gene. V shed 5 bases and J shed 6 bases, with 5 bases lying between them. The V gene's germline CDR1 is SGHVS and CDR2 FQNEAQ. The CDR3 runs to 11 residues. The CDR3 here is CASSEGNIQYF. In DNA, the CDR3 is TGTGCCAGCAGCGAAGGAAACATTCAGTACTTC.

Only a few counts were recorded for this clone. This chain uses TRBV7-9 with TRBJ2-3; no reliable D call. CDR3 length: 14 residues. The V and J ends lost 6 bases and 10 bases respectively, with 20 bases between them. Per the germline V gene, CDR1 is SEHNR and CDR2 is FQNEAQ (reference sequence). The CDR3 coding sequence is TGTGCCAGCAGTCTCACCGTTGGCGACCCACCGCAGTATTTT. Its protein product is CASSLTVGDPPQYF.

The CDR3 bases are TGTGCCAGTAGTCACAGGGGACTGAACACCGGGGAGCTGTTTTTT. Translation: CASSHRGLNTGELFF. V is TRBV19 and J is TRBJ2-2; TRBD1 is a possible D gene (7 bases). V lost 5 bases and J lost 1, with 11 bases in between. This CDR3 is built from 15 residues. CDR1 and CDR2 (germline): LNHDA, SQIVND (reference sequence).

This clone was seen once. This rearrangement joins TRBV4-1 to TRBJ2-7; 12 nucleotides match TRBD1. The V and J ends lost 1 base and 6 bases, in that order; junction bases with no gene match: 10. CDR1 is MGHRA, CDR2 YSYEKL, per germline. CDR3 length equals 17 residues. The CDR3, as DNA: TGCGCCAGCAGCCAAGCAACCGGGACAGGGGGCATGGGCGAGCAGTACTTC. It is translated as CASSQATGTGGMGEQYF.

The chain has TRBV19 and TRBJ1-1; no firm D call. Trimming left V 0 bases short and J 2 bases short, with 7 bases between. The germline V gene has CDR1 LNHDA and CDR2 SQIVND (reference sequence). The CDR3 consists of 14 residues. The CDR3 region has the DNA TGTGCCAGTAGTATAGATTTGCAAAACACTGAAGCTTTCTTT. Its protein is CASSIDLQNTEAFF.

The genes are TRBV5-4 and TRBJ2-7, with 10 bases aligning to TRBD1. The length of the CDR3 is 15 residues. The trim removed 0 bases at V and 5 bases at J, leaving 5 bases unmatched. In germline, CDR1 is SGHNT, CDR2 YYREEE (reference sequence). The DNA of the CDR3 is TGTGCCAGCAGCTTGGCGGGACAGGGGTCGGACGAGCAGTACTTC. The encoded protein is CASSLAGQGSDEQYF. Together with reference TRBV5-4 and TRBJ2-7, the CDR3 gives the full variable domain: ETGVTQSPTHLIKTRGQQVTLRCSSQSGHNTVSWYQQALGQGPQFIFQYYREEENGRGNFPPRFSGLQFPNYSSELNVNALELDDSALYLCASSLAGQGSDEQYFGPGTRLTVT.

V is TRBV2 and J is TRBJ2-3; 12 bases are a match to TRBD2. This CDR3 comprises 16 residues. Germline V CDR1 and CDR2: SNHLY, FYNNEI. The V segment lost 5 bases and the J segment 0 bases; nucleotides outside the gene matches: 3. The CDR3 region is CASSRTSGTSTDTQYF. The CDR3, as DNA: TGTGCCAGCAGTCGGACTAGCGGGACTAGCACAGATACGCAGTATTTT.

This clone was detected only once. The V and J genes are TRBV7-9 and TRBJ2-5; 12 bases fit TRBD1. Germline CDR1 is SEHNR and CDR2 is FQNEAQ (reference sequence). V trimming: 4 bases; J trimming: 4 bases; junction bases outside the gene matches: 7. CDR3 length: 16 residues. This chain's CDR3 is CASSSTGTGGGETQYF. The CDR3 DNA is TGTGCCAGCAGCTCGACCGGGACAGGGGGCGGAGAGACCCAGTACTTC.

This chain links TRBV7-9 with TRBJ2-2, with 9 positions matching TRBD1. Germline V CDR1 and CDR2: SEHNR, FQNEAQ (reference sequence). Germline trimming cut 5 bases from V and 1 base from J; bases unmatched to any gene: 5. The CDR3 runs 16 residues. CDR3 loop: CASSARDRENTGELFF. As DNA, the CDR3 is TGTGCCAGCAGCGCCCGGGACAGGGAGAACACCGGGGAGCTGTTTTTT.

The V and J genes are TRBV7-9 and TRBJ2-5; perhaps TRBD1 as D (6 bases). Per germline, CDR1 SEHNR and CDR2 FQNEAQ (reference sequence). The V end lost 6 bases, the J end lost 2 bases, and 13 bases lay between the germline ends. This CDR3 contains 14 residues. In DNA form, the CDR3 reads TGTGCCAGCAGTCCAACGGACAGACAAGAGACCCAGTACTTC. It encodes CASSPTDRQETQYF.

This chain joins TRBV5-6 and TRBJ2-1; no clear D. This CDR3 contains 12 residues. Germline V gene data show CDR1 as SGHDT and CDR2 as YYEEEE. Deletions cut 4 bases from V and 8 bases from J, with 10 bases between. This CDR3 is CASSQVGDEQFF. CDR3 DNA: TGTGCCAGCAGCCAGGTAGGAGATGAGCAGTTCTTC.

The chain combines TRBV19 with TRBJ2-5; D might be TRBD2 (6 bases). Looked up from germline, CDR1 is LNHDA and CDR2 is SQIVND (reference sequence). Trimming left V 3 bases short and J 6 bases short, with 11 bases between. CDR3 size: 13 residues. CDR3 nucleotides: TGTGCCAGTAGTATCGGGGGAGATAAGACCCAGTACTTC. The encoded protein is CASSIGGDKTQYF.

The CDR3 protein is CASGSVQGGEKLFF. CDR3 coding DNA: TGTGCCAGCGGATCGGTACAGGGGGGTGAAAAACTGTTTTTT. The genes are TRBV27 and TRBJ1-4; TRBD1 matches at 8 bases. J lost 7 bases, V lost 8 bases, and 9 bases had no gene match. Germline CDR1 is MNHEY and CDR2 is SMNVEV (reference sequence). CDR3 length equals 14 residues.

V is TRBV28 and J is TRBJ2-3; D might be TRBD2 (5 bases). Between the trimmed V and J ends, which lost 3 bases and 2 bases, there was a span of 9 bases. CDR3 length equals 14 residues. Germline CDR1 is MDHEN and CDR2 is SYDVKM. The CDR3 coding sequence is TGTGCCAGCAGTTTCGAGGGTTACACAGATACGCAGTATTTT. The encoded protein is CASSFEGYTDTQYF.

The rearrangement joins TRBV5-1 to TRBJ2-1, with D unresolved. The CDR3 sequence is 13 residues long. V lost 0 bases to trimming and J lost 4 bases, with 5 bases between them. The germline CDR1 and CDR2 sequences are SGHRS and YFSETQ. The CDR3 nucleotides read TGCGCCAGCAGCTTGGCAGATTACAATGAGCAGTTCTTC. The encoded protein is CASSLADYNEQFF. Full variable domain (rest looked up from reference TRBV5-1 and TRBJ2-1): KAGVTQTPRYLIKTRGQQVTLSCSPISGHRSVSWYQQTPGQGLQFLFEYFSETQRNKGNFPGRFSGRQFSNSRSEMNVSTLELGDSALYLCASSLADYNEQFFGPGTRLTVL.

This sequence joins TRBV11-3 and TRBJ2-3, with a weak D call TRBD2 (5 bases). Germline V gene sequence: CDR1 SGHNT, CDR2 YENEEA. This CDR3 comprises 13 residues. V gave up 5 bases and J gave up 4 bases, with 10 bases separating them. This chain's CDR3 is CASSPYSADTQYF. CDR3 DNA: TGTGCCAGCAGCCCCTATAGCGCAGATACGCAGTATTTT.

The DNA of the CDR3 is TGTGCCAGCAGCGGGACTAGCGGGTCCTCCTACAATGAGCAGTTCTTC. Protein: CASSGTSGSSYNEQFF. The chain couples TRBV5-4 to TRBJ2-1; TRBD2 matches at 12 bases. This CDR3 contains 16 residues. V was pared by 4 bases and J by 0 bases, with 2 bases of the junction left unmatched. CDR1 and CDR2 from the germline V gene are SGHNT and YYREEE (reference sequence).

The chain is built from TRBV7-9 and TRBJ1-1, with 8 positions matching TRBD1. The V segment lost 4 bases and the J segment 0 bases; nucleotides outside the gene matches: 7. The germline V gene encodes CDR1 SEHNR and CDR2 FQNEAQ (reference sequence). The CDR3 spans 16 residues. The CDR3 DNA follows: TGTGCCAGCAGCTGGGACAGGACCCTCATGAACACTGAAGCTTTCTTT. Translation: CASSWDRTLMNTEAFF.

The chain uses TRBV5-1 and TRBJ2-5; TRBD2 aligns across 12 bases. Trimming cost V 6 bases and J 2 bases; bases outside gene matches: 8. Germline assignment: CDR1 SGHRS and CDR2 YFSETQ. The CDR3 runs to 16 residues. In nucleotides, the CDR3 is TGCGCCAGCACCCCAGGTGGACTAGCGGGGCAAGAGACCCAGTACTTC. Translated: CASTPGGLAGQETQYF.